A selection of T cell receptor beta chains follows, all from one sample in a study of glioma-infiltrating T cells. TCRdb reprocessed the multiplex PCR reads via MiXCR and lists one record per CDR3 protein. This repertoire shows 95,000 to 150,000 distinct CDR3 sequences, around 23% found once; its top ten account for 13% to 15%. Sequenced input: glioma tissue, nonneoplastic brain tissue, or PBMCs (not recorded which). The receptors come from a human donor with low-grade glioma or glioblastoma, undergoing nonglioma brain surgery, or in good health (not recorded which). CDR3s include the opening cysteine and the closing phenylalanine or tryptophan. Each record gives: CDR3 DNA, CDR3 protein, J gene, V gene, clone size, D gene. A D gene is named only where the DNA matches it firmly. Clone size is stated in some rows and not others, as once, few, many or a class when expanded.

cdr3_nt: TGTGCCAGCACCCTGTTAGTGGGGGGTGATGAGCAGTTCTTC
cdr3_aa: CASTLLVGGDEQFF
j_call: TRBJ2-1
v_call: TRBV6-1
clone_size: many
d_call: NA

cdr3_nt: TGTGCCAGCACCTCAGGAAGGGGCGCTGGAAACACCATATATTTT
cdr3_aa: CASTSGRGAGNTIYF
j_call: TRBJ1-3
v_call: TRBV28
clone_size: many
d_call: NA

cdr3_nt: TGTGCCAGCAGCTTGTCAGGGACCTCGTCTGACTATGGCTACACCTTC
cdr3_aa: CASSLSGTSSDYGYTF
j_call: TRBJ1-2
v_call: TRBV7-2
clone_size: NA
d_call: NA

cdr3_nt: TGTGCCAGCAGTACCGCTGGGTGGGGACAGGTGGTCGAGCAGTACTTC
cdr3_aa: CASSTAGWGQVVEQYF
j_call: TRBJ2-7
v_call: TRBV28
clone_size: many
d_call: TRBD1

cdr3_nt: TGTGCCAGCAGCCGTGGGGAAGGTCGATACGAGCAGTACTTC
cdr3_aa: CASSRGEGRYEQYF
j_call: TRBJ2-7
v_call: TRBV7-9
clone_size: many
d_call: NA

cdr3_nt: TGTGCCAGCAGTAACTCGAGTAGCGGGAACACGGATACGCAGTATTTT
cdr3_aa: CASSNSSSGNTDTQYF
j_call: TRBJ2-3
v_call: TRBV6-6
clone_size: NA
d_call: TRBD2

cdr3_nt: TGTGCCAGCAGTTTTTTTACTAGCGTCAGCACAGATACGCAGTATTTT
cdr3_aa: CASSFFTSVSTDTQYF
j_call: TRBJ2-3
v_call: TRBV12-3/TRBV12-4
clone_size: many
d_call: TRBD2

cdr3_nt: TGTGCCAGCAGCCCCCCAGGTCGAGTAGCCGAGCAGTACTTC
cdr3_aa: CASSPPGRVAEQYF
j_call: TRBJ2-7
v_call: TRBV4-2
clone_size: few
d_call: NA

cdr3_nt: TGTGCCAGCAGGCCGGGACAGGGGGTGTCGACGAACACTGAAGCTTTCTTT
cdr3_aa: CASRPGQGVSTNTEAFF
j_call: TRBJ1-1
v_call: TRBV2
clone_size: many
d_call: TRBD1

cdr3_nt: TGCAGTGCTAAGGCGGAACTCTCCTACGAGCAGTACTTC
cdr3_aa: CSAKAELSYEQYF
j_call: TRBJ2-7
v_call: TRBV20-1
clone_size: many
d_call: NA

cdr3_nt: TGTGCCAGCAGCTTATCCCCGATCGGGGCAGATAACACCGGGGAGCTGTTTTTT
cdr3_aa: CASSLSPIGADNTGELFF
j_call: TRBJ2-2
v_call: TRBV7-9
clone_size: many
d_call: NA

cdr3_nt: TGTGCCAGCAGTGAAGTCAATAGCAATCAGCCCCAGCATTTT
cdr3_aa: CASSEVNSNQPQHF
j_call: TRBJ1-5
v_call: TRBV2
clone_size: many
d_call: NA

cdr3_nt: TGTGCCAGTAGGGGGACATGGCCATTCCAAGAGACCCAGTACTTC
cdr3_aa: CASRGTWPFQETQYF
j_call: TRBJ2-5
v_call: TRBV19
clone_size: many
d_call: NA

cdr3_nt: TGTGCCAGCAGTGTGCAGGGAGGTACCTATGGCTACACCTTC
cdr3_aa: CASSVQGGTYGYTF
j_call: TRBJ1-2
v_call: TRBV2
clone_size: many
d_call: NA

cdr3_nt: TGTGCCAGCAGTGAGATGTGGGGCACAGATACGCAGTATTTT
cdr3_aa: CASSEMWGTDTQYF
j_call: TRBJ2-3
v_call: TRBV6-1
clone_size: many
d_call: NA

cdr3_nt: TGCAGTGCTAGAGTATCAGGGTACGAGCAGTACTTC
cdr3_aa: CSARVSGYEQYF
j_call: TRBJ2-7
v_call: TRBV20-1
clone_size: many
d_call: NA

cdr3_nt: TGTGCCAGCAGTTCCCGACAGGGTGGGGACACCATATATTTT
cdr3_aa: CASSSRQGGDTIYF
j_call: TRBJ1-3
v_call: TRBV12-3/TRBV12-4
clone_size: many
d_call: TRBD1

cdr3_nt: TGTGCCAGCAGCTTAGCGGACGGTCACTCCTACGAGCAGTACTTC
cdr3_aa: CASSLADGHSYEQYF
j_call: TRBJ2-7
v_call: TRBV7-2
clone_size: many
d_call: NA

cdr3_nt: TGTGCCAGCAGTGATAAAGGGGAAAACATTCAGTACTTC
cdr3_aa: CASSDKGENIQYF
j_call: TRBJ2-4
v_call: TRBV6-6
clone_size: NA
d_call: NA

cdr3_nt: TGTGCCAGCAGACTAGGACTCGAGGCTTTCTTT
cdr3_aa: CASRLGLEAFF
j_call: TRBJ1-1
v_call: TRBV28
clone_size: many
d_call: NA

cdr3_nt: TGCAGCGTTGATCATAGCGGGAGGGCCGGGGAGCAGTTCTTC
cdr3_aa: CSVDHSGRAGEQFF
j_call: TRBJ2-1
v_call: TRBV29-1
clone_size: NA
d_call: TRBD2

cdr3_nt: TGCAGCGTTGAACGAGCGGGAGTGGAGACCCAGTACTTC
cdr3_aa: CSVERAGVETQYF
j_call: TRBJ2-5
v_call: TRBV29-1
clone_size: NA
d_call: TRBD2

cdr3_nt: TGTGCCAGCAGCTTTTGGGATAGAAACAATGAGCAGTTCTTC
cdr3_aa: CASSFWDRNNEQFF
j_call: TRBJ2-1
v_call: TRBV11-2
clone_size: many
d_call: NA

cdr3_nt: TGCAGTGCCACCCTAGCGGGGAGCTCCTACAATGAGCAGTTCTTC
cdr3_aa: CSATLAGSSYNEQFF
j_call: TRBJ2-1
v_call: TRBV20-1
clone_size: NA
d_call: TRBD2

cdr3_nt: TGTGCCACCGCGTGGTTAGCCGATGGGTACGAGCAGTACTTC
cdr3_aa: CATAWLADGYEQYF
j_call: TRBJ2-7
v_call: TRBV7-9
clone_size: many
d_call: NA

cdr3_nt: TGTGCCAGCAGTTTCAGCGGGACGAATGAAAAACTGTTTTTT
cdr3_aa: CASSFSGTNEKLFF
j_call: TRBJ1-4
v_call: TRBV27
clone_size: many
d_call: NA

cdr3_nt: TGTGCCAGCAGTCTCTTGGGGCCCCAGTACTTC
cdr3_aa: CASSLLGPQYF
j_call: TRBJ2-7
v_call: TRBV12-3/TRBV12-4
clone_size: few
d_call: NA

cdr3_nt: TGTGCCAGTAGTATCTCGCGGAACAATGAGCAGTTCTTC
cdr3_aa: CASSISRNNEQFF
j_call: TRBJ2-1
v_call: TRBV19
clone_size: many
d_call: NA

cdr3_nt: TGTGCCAGCAGCTACACTTCCAGCACAGATACGCAGCATTTT
cdr3_aa: CASSYTSSTDTQHF
j_call: TRBJ1-5
v_call: TRBV4-1
clone_size: once
d_call: NA

cdr3_nt: TGCAGCGTTGGAGAACGGGTGGGCTACGAGCAGTACTTC
cdr3_aa: CSVGERVGYEQYF
j_call: TRBJ2-7
v_call: TRBV29-1
clone_size: NA
d_call: NA

cdr3_nt: TGTGCCAGCAGCCAAGCGATCCAAGAGACCCAGTACTTC
cdr3_aa: CASSQAIQETQYF
j_call: TRBJ2-5
v_call: TRBV14
clone_size: many
d_call: NA

cdr3_nt: TGTGCCAGCTCAGCAAATTACGGACAGCAGGACTCTGGAAACACCATATATTTT
cdr3_aa: CASSANYGQQDSGNTIYF
j_call: TRBJ1-3
v_call: TRBV18
clone_size: few
d_call: NA

cdr3_nt: TGTGCCAGCAGCTTGGACCGGGACTCGACCTACGAGCAGTACTTC
cdr3_aa: CASSLDRDSTYEQYF
j_call: TRBJ2-7
v_call: TRBV5-4
clone_size: many
d_call: NA

cdr3_nt: TGTGCCAGCAGTTCAGGGTTTTGGGAGACCCAGTACTTC
cdr3_aa: CASSSGFWETQYF
j_call: TRBJ2-5
v_call: TRBV7-9
clone_size: NA
d_call: NA

cdr3_nt: TGTGCCAGCCGCCCCAAAAGGGTATCCTACGAGCAGTACTTC
cdr3_aa: CASRPKRVSYEQYF
j_call: TRBJ2-7
v_call: TRBV7-2
clone_size: few
d_call: NA

cdr3_nt: TGTGCCAGCAGTTCCCCGACAGGGGGAAAGACCCAGTACTTC
cdr3_aa: CASSSPTGGKTQYF
j_call: TRBJ2-5
v_call: TRBV27
clone_size: many
d_call: TRBD1

cdr3_nt: TGTGCCAGCAGTTTAATTGGGGACTCCTACTACAATGAGCAGTTCTTC
cdr3_aa: CASSLIGDSYYNEQFF
j_call: TRBJ2-1
v_call: TRBV27
clone_size: many
d_call: NA

cdr3_nt: TGTGCCAGCAGCTTAATAAGTAGCGGGGTCTACAATGAGCAGTTCTTC
cdr3_aa: CASSLISSGVYNEQFF
j_call: TRBJ2-1
v_call: TRBV7-3
clone_size: many
d_call: TRBD2

cdr3_nt: TGTGCCAGCAGCGCCCGACTAGCGGGAGGGCCCGAGCAGTACTTC
cdr3_aa: CASSARLAGGPEQYF
j_call: TRBJ2-7
v_call: TRBV11-2
clone_size: many
d_call: TRBD2

cdr3_nt: TGTGCCAGCAGTCCCCGCCGGGGGACTAGCGGGACCGAGCAGTTCTTC
cdr3_aa: CASSPRRGTSGTEQFF
j_call: TRBJ2-1
v_call: TRBV27
clone_size: NA
d_call: TRBD2

cdr3_nt: TGTGCTAGCAGCTGGGACAGCTCCTACGAGCAGTACTTC
cdr3_aa: CASSWDSSYEQYF
j_call: TRBJ2-7
v_call: TRBV7-9
clone_size: NA
d_call: TRBD1

cdr3_nt: TGTGCCATCAGTGCCCCGACAGGGGGTGAAGCTTTCTTT
cdr3_aa: CAISAPTGGEAFF
j_call: TRBJ1-1
v_call: TRBV10-3
clone_size: many
d_call: TRBD1

cdr3_nt: TGCGCCAGCAGCTTGGGGCCCACCAAAAACATTCAGTGCTTC
cdr3_aa: CASSLGPTKNIQCF
j_call: TRBJ2-4
v_call: TRBV5-1
clone_size: NA
d_call: NA

cdr3_nt: TGTGCCAGCAGTTACTCGGCTAGCGGGAGGACAGATACGCAGTATTTT
cdr3_aa: CASSYSASGRTDTQYF
j_call: TRBJ2-3
v_call: TRBV6-6
clone_size: medium-sized
d_call: TRBD2

cdr3_nt: TGTGCCAGCAGTTTAGGCCGGATGAGGAACATTCAGTACTTC
cdr3_aa: CASSLGRMRNIQYF
j_call: TRBJ2-4
v_call: TRBV28
clone_size: many
d_call: NA

cdr3_nt: TGTGCCAGCAGCTTATCCCTAGCGGAATACAATTGGCAGTTCTTC
cdr3_aa: CASSLSLAEYNWQFF
j_call: TRBJ2-1
v_call: TRBV7-2
clone_size: once
d_call: TRBD2

cdr3_nt: TGCGCCAGCAGCGCTACGACAGGGGGCGAGACCCAGTACTTC
cdr3_aa: CASSATTGGETQYF
j_call: TRBJ2-5
v_call: TRBV5-1
clone_size: NA
d_call: TRBD1

cdr3_nt: TGCGCCAGCAGCTCGCTTGGAGGCACAGATACGCAGTATTTT
cdr3_aa: CASSSLGGTDTQYF
j_call: TRBJ2-3
v_call: TRBV5-1
clone_size: many
d_call: NA

cdr3_nt: TGTGCCAGCAGTTTATACAGGGGGGGCAATCAGCCCCAGCATTTT
cdr3_aa: CASSLYRGGNQPQHF
j_call: TRBJ1-5
v_call: TRBV27
clone_size: medium-sized
d_call: TRBD1

cdr3_nt: TGTGCCAGCAGCGTATTACAGGGGTTTACCTACGAGCAGTACTTC
cdr3_aa: CASSVLQGFTYEQYF
j_call: TRBJ2-7
v_call: TRBV7-2
clone_size: many
d_call: TRBD1

cdr3_nt: TGTGCCAGCTCACTAGAGGCAGGGGGACCCTACGAGCAGTACTTC
cdr3_aa: CASSLEAGGPYEQYF
j_call: TRBJ2-7
v_call: TRBV18
clone_size: NA
d_call: TRBD1

cdr3_nt: TGCAGCATTGAGTTTAGCGGGAGGGGACTGGAGACCCAGTACTTC
cdr3_aa: CSIEFSGRGLETQYF
j_call: TRBJ2-5
v_call: TRBV29-1
clone_size: NA
d_call: TRBD2

cdr3_nt: TGCGCCAGCAGCCAAGACCCTGGGGGTTACGAGCAGTACTTC
cdr3_aa: CASSQDPGGYEQYF
j_call: TRBJ2-7
v_call: TRBV4-1
clone_size: many
d_call: NA

cdr3_nt: TGTGCCAGCAGTTTAAGGGCTTCAAGTGGGCCCGAGCAGTACTTC
cdr3_aa: CASSLRASSGPEQYF
j_call: TRBJ2-7
v_call: TRBV28
clone_size: NA
d_call: NA

cdr3_nt: TGTGCCAGCGGACGGAACACTTGGGAGACCCAGTACTTC
cdr3_aa: CASGRNTWETQYF
j_call: TRBJ2-5
v_call: TRBV7-2
clone_size: many
d_call: NA